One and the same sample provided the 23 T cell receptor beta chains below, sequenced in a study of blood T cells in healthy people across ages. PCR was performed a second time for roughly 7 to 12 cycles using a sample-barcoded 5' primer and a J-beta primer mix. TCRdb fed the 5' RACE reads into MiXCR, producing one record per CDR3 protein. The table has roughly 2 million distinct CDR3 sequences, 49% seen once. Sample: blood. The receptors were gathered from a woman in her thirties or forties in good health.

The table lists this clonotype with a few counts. CDR3 protein: CSVEGRGDYGYTF. The CDR3 DNA follows: TGCAGCGTTGAGGGAAGGGGCGACTATGGCTACACCTTC. The chain recombines TRBV29-1 with TRBJ1-2, with D maybe TRBD1 (5 bases). The CDR3 extends over 13 amino acids. Germline V gene data show CDR1 as SQVTM and CDR2 as ANQGSEA. Trimming shortened V by 3 bases and J by 3 bases, and 11 bases separated the two germline ends.

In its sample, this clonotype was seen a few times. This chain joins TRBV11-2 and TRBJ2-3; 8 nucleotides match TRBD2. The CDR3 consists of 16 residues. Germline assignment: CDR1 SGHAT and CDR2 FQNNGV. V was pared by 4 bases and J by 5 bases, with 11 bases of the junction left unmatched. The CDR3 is CASSSRGLGGGDTQYF. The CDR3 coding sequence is TGTGCCAGCAGCTCCAGGGGACTAGGGGGAGGAGATACGCAGTATTTT.

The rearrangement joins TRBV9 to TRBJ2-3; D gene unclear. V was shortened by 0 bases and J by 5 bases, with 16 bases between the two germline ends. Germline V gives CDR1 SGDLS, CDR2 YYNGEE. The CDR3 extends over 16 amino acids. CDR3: CASSVGPPGWQDTQYF. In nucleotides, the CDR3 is TGTGCCAGCAGCGTAGGTCCCCCGGGTTGGCAAGATACGCAGTATTTT.

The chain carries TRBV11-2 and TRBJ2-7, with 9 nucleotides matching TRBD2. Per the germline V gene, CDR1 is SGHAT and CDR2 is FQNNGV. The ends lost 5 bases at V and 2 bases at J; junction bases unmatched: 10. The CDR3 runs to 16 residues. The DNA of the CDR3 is TGTGCCAGCAGCGCTTTAAGGAGCGGGGGGCCCTACGAGCAGTACTTC. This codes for CASSALRSGGPYEQYF.

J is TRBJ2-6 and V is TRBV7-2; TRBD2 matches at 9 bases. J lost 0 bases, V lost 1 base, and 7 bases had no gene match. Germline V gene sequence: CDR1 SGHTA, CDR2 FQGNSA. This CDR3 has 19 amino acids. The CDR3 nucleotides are TGTGCCAGCAGCTTAGGGGCGGGAGGGCCTATCTCTGGGGCCAACGTCCTGACTTTC. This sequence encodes CASSLGAGGPISGANVLTF.

The CDR3 sequence is CASSPEYREKLFF. DNA for the CDR3: TGTGCCAGCTCACCCGAGTACCGTGAAAAACTGTTTTTT. V and J are TRBV18 and TRBJ1-4, with D unclear. V gave up 3 bases and J gave up 7 bases, with 9 bases separating them. CDR3 size: 13 residues. In germline, CDR1 is KGHSH, CDR2 LQKENI.

The CDR3 sequence: CASSQRRDGKLFF. CDR3 bases: TGTGCCAGCAGTCAAAGAAGGGACGGAAAACTGTTTTTT. The chain uses TRBV25-1 and TRBJ1-4, with a tentative D call TRBD1 (5 bases). Germline V CDR1 and CDR2: MGHDK, SYGVNS. The length of the CDR3 is 13 residues. Trimming cost V 5 bases and J 10 bases, with 14 bases left between them.

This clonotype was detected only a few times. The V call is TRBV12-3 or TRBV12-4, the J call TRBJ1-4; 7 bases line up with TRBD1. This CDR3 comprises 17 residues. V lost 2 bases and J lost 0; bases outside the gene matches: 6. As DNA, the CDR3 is TGTGCCAGCAGTTTAATATGGACAGGAACAACTAATGAAAAACTGTTTTTT. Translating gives CASSLIWTGTTNEKLFF.

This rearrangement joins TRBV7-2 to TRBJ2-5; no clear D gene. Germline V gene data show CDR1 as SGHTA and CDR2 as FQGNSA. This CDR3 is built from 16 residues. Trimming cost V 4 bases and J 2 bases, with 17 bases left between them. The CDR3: CASSSSTYRGQETQYF. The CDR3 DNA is TGTGCCAGCAGCTCGTCGACCTACAGAGGACAAGAGACCCAGTACTTC.

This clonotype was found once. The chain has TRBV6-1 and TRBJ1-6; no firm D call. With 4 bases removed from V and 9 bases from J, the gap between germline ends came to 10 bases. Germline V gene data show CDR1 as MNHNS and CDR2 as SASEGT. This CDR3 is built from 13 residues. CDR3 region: CASSVWASSPLHF. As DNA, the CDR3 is TGTGCCAGCAGTGTCTGGGCCAGTTCACCCCTCCACTTT.

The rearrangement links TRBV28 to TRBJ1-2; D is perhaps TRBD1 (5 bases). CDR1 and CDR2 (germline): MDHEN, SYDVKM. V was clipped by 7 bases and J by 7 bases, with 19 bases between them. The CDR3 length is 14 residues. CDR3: CASNPSGILRGYTF. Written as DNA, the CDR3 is TGTGCCAGCAACCCCTCAGGGATTCTACGTGGCTACACCTTC.

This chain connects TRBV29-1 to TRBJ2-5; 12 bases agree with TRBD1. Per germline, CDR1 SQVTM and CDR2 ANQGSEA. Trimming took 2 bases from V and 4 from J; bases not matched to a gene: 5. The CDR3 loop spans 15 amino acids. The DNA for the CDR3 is TGCAGCGTTGAATCCGGGACAGGGGGCGGAGAGACCCAGTACTTC. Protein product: CSVESGTGGGETQYF.

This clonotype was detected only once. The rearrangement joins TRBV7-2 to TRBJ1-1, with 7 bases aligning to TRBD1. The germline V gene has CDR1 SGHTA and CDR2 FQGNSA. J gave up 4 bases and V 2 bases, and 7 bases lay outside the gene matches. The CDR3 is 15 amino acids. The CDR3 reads CASSLTQGEGTEAFF. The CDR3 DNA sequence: TGTGCCAGCAGCTTAACTCAGGGGGAAGGCACTGAAGCTTTCTTT.

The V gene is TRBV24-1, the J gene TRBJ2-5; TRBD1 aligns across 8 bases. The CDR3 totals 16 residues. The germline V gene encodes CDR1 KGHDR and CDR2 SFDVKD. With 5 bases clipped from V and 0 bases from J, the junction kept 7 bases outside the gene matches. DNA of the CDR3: TGTGCCACCAGTGGGTTGGACAGGGAGAACCAAGAGACCCAGTACTTC. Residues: CATSGLDRENQETQYF.

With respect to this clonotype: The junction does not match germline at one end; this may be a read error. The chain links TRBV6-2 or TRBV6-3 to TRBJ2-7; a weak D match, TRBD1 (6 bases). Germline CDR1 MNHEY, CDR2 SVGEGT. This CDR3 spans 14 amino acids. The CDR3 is CASSYSRGSYEQCF. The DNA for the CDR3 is TGTGCCAGCAGTTACTCAAGGGGGTCCTACGAGCAGTGCTTC.

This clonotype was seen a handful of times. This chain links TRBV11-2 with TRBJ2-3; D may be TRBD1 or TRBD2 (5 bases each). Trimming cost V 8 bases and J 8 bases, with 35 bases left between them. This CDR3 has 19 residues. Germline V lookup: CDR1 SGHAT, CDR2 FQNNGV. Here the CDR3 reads CASLSVASATPTGPVTQYF. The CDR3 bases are TGTGCCAGCCTCTCGGTGGCGTCAGCAACCCCGACGGGGCCCGTTACGCAGTATTTT. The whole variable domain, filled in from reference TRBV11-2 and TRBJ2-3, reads EAGVAQSPRYKIIEKRQSVAFWCNPISGHATLYWYQQILGQGPKLLIQFQNNGVVDDSQLPKDRFSAERLKGVDSTLKIQPAKLEDSAVYLCASLSVASATPTGPVTQYFGPGTRLTVL.

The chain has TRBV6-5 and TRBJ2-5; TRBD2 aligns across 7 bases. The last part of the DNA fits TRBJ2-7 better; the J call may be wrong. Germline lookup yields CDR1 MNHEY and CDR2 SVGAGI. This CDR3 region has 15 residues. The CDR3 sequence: CASSYASGTVYEQYF. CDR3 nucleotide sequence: TGTGCCAGCAGTTACGCTAGCGGAACTGTTTACGAGCAGTACTTC.

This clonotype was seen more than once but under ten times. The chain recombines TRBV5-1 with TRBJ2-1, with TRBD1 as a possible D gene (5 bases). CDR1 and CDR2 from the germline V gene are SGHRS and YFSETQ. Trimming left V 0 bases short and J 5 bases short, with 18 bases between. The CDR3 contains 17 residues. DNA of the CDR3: TGCGCCAGCAGCTTGGCGGTCGGCCGGACAATCAACAATGAGCAGTTCTTC. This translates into CASSLAVGRTINNEQFF.

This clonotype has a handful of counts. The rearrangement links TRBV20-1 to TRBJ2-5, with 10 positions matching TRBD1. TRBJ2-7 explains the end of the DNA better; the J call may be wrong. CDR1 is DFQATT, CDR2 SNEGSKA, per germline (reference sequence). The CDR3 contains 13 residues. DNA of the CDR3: TGCAGTGCTAAGACAGGGGGCGATTACGAGCAGTACTTC. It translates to CSAKTGGDYEQYF.

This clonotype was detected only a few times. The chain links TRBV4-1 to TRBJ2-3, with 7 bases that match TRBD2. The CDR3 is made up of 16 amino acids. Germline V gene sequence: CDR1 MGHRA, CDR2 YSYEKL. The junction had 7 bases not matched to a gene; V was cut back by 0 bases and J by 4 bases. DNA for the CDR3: TGCGCCAGCAGCCAAGAGTCAGCGGGGTGGTCAGATACGCAGTATTTT. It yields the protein CASSQESAGWSDTQYF.

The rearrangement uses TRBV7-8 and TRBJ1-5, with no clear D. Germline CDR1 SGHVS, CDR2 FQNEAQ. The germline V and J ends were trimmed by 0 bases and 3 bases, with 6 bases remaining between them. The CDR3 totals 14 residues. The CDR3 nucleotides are TGTGCCAGCAGCTTAGCAGTATACAATCAGCCCCAGCATTTT. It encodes CASSLAVYNQPQHF.

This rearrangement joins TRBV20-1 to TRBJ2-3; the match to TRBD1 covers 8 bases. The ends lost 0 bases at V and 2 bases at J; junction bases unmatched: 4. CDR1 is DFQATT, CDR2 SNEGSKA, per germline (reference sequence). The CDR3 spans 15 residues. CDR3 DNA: TGCAGTGCTAGAGATAGTCAGGGGGCCACAGATACGCAGTATTTT. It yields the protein CSARDSQGATDTQYF.

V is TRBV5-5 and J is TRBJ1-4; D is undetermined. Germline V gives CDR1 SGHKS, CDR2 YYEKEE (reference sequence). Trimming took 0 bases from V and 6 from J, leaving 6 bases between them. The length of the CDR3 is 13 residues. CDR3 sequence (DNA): TGTGCCAGCAGCTTGGGTTTACATGAAAAACTGTTTTTT. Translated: CASSLGLHEKLFF. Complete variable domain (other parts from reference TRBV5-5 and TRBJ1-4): DAGVTQSPTHLIKTRGQQVTLRCSPISGHKSVSWYQQVLGQGPQFIFQYYEKEERGRGNFPDRFSARQFPNYSSELNVNALLLGDSALYLCASSLGLHEKLFFGSGTQLSVL.